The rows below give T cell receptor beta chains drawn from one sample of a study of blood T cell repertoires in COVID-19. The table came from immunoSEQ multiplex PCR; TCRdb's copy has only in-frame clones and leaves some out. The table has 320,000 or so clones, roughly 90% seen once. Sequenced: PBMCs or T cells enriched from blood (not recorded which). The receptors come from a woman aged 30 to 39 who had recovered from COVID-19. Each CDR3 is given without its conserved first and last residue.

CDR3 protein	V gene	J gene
ASSAQGNQPQH	TRBV4-1	TRBJ1-5
ASSSPVGGGAYNEQF	TRBV5-4	TRBJ2-1
ATQKQGGNQPQH	TRBV23-1	TRBJ1-5
ASSLSWSALVTMGYT	TRBV27	TRBJ1-2
ASSHGTALGAF	TRBV3-1/TRBV3-2	TRBJ1-1
AISDPPGGQGGTGELF	TRBV10-3	TRBJ2-2
ASSIAGANTGELF	TRBV9	TRBJ2-2
ASSGREGYEQY	TRBV7-2	TRBJ2-7
ATSESGQIPFGGYT	TRBV24-1	TRBJ1-2
ASSLGQGQGETQY	TRBV28	TRBJ2-5
ASSFATGGYVYGYT	TRBV27	TRBJ1-2
ASSSTGGVGTGELF	TRBV5-1	TRBJ2-2
ASSEGQGMYGYT	TRBV6-1	TRBJ1-2
ASFGDRDNEQY	TRBV6-5	TRBJ2-7
ASSVAAGGRGETQY	TRBV9	TRBJ2-5
ASSSLSGGPGEKLF	TRBV7-8	TRBJ1-4
ASSLMNTEAF	TRBV7-9	TRBJ1-1
ASSRRRWGRTTDTQY	TRBV4-3	TRBJ2-3
ASRLGQGQRGAKNIQY	TRBV28	TRBJ2-4
ASSTQGVNTEAF	TRBV19	TRBJ1-1
ASSELGVSGWNTGELF	TRBV2	TRBJ2-2
ASYPGSGANVLT	TRBV6-5	TRBJ2-6
ASSPPVQQGQDSDTQY	TRBV7-9	TRBJ2-3
ASSEVGAEPFSEQY	TRBV10-1	TRBJ2-7
ASSSPRVLTNEKLF	TRBV7-8	TRBJ1-4
SVDVAGGNEQY	TRBV29-1	TRBJ2-7
ASSSGTENTEAF	TRBV6-9	TRBJ1-1
ASSPSTGNYGYT	TRBV3-1/TRBV3-2	TRBJ1-2
ASSARTSGADTQY	TRBV2	TRBJ2-3
ASSSRTVDGYT	TRBV9	TRBJ1-2
ASRQGLAVDTQY	TRBV3-1/TRBV3-2	TRBJ2-3
ASSFAGTSGVNEQF	TRBV11-3	TRBJ2-1
SVRIYDREQGEKLF	TRBV29-1	TRBJ1-4
ASSENQETQY	TRBV3-1/TRBV3-2	TRBJ2-5
ASSWRGVGVGEKLF	TRBV6-5	TRBJ1-4
ASSPLSAGVETQY	TRBV19	TRBJ2-5
ASNAPGQGYEQY	TRBV6-5	TRBJ2-7
ASSALVTPDTQY	TRBV9	TRBJ2-3
ASSLTSRGSAGYT	TRBV28	TRBJ1-2
ASSSTGGGYT	TRBV5-4	TRBJ1-2
ATRRGRGTDEQF	TRBV24-1	TRBJ2-1
ASSLGLIAGGNNEQF	TRBV7-9	TRBJ2-1
ASSQDQPGVTEAF	TRBV14	TRBJ1-1
ASSLSGGALETQY	TRBV7-9	TRBJ2-5
ASSFTSGGEEQY	TRBV7-2	TRBJ2-7
ASSLTGGGNEQY	TRBV28	TRBJ2-7
ASSWRDPENEKLF	TRBV7-9	TRBJ1-4
ASSLDPEGQEQY	TRBV11-2	TRBJ2-7
ASIPRGREAEAF	TRBV7-9	TRBJ1-1
ASSLGQGNNEQF	TRBV5-8	TRBJ2-1
ATRAGGISYEQY	TRBV2	TRBJ2-7